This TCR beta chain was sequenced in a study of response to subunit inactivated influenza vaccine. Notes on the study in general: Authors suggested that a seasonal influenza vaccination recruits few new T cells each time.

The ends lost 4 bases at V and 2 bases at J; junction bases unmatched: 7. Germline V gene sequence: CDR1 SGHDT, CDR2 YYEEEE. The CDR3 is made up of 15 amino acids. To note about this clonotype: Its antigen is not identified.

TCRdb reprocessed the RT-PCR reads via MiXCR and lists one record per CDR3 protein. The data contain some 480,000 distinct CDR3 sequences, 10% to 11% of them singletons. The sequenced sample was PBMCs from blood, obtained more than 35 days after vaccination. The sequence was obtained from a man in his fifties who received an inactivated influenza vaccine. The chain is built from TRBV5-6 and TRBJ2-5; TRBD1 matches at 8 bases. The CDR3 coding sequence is TGTGCCAGCAGCACCGGGACAGGAGATCAAGAGACCCAGTACTTC. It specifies CASSTGTGDQETQYF.